The 3 T cell receptor beta chains reported below all come from one sample, sequenced in a study of CD8 T cells in Susac syndrome. Random hexamers were used to reverse transcribe about 0.45 to 1 ug of RNA. TCRdb re-called the immunoSEQ multiplex PCR reads through MiXCR, storing one row per CDR3 protein. Altogether some 200,000 distinct CDR3 sequences are present, approximately 94% being singletons, with the ten largest covering 0.085% to 0.13%. The sample comprised CD4+ T cells from PBMCs. The receptor set was obtained from a human donor in good health.

The rearrangement links TRBV5-4 to TRBJ2-1; 7 bases agree with TRBD2. Germline V gene data show CDR1 as SGHNT and CDR2 as YYREEE (reference sequence). The CDR3 is 13 residues long. Trimming cost V 0 bases and J 12 bases; bases outside gene matches: 6. The CDR3 region has the DNA TGTGCCAGCAGCTTGGCCGGGACTACGCGGCAGTTCTTC. This gives the protein CASSLAGTTRQFF.

This sequence joins TRBV11-2 and TRBJ1-2; D unresolved. The germline gives CDR1 SGHAT, CDR2 FQNNGV. CDR3 length: 12 amino acids. V lost 3 bases and J lost 2, with 4 bases in between. The CDR3 loop reads CASSFGNYGYTF. For the CDR3, the DNA is TGTGCCAGCAGCTTTGGGAACTATGGCTACACCTTC.

V is TRBV4-3 and J is TRBJ1-1, with D unclear. Germline-derived CDR1 and CDR2 are LGHNA and YSLEER. Deletions cut 1 base from V and 2 bases from J, with 17 bases between. The CDR3 totals 17 residues. The CDR3 DNA reads as TGCGCCAGCAGCCAAGGATTGTGGGCGAAAAGAAACACTGAAGCTTTCTTT. This codes for CASSQGLWAKRNTEAFF.